What follows are 10 T cell receptor beta chains derived from one specimen sequenced in a study of T cell responses to AZD1222 COVID-19 vaccine. Libraries were prepared by immunoSEQ multiplex PCR; TCRdb keeps only in-frame clonotypes and omits some of them. The table has about 140,000 clones, 75% to 95% seen once; the top ten hold around 8%. Sequencing was performed on peripheral blood, taken 28 days after the second dose of the MenACWY control vaccine. These TCRs come from an adult who received the MenACWY meningococcal vaccine as a control.

This clone was recorded once. The chain carries TRBV9 and TRBJ2-7, with D perhaps matching TRBD1 (8 bases). This CDR3 contains 15 residues. Trimming shortened V by 4 bases and J by 0 bases, and 14 bases separated the two germline ends. Germline loops: CDR1 SGDLS, CDR2 YYNGEE. As DNA, the CDR3 is TGTGCCAGCAGCACAGGGGGGGATAACTCCTACGAGCAGTACTTC. It translates to CASSTGGDNSYEQYF.

This chain connects TRBV7-8 to TRBJ2-7; D is undetermined. This CDR3 spans 12 amino acids. Germline-derived CDR1 and CDR2 are SGHVS and FQNEAQ. Trimming took 5 bases from V and 4 from J, leaving 9 bases between them. In DNA form, the CDR3 reads TGTGCCAGCAGCCCAACAAGTTACGAGCAGTACTTC. Protein product: CASSPTSYEQYF.

The chain links TRBV5-1 to TRBJ2-1; D is perhaps TRBD2 (5 bases). Trimming took 0 bases from V and 4 from J, leaving 14 bases between them. The length of the CDR3 is 16 residues. Germline V gene lookup returns CDR1 SGHRS and CDR2 YFSETQ. The CDR3 nucleotides read TGCGCCAGCAGCTTGGAGGCGCTTCGGGAATACAATGAGCAGTTCTTC. Translation: CASSLEALREYNEQFF.

The chain employs TRBV11-2 and TRBJ2-5; 10 bases agree with TRBD1. The CDR3 is 16 residues long. Germline values: CDR1 SGHAT, CDR2 FQNNGV. J gave up 2 bases and V 6 bases, and 9 bases lay outside the gene matches. Written as DNA, the CDR3 is TGTGCCAGCAGACCCGGACAGGGGGTAGGACAAGAGACCCAGTACTTC. Protein product: CASRPGQGVGQETQYF. Full variable domain (outside the CDR3, taken from reference TRBV11-2 and TRBJ2-5): EAGVAQSPRYKIIEKRQSVAFWCNPISGHATLYWYQQILGQGPKLLIQFQNNGVVDDSQLPKDRFSAERLKGVDSTLKIQPAKLEDSAVYLCASRPGQGVGQETQYFGPGTRLLVL.

This sequence joins TRBV4-3 and TRBJ1-3; unclear D gene. V was trimmed by 1 base and J by 1 base, leaving 8 bases between them. The CDR3 consists of 15 residues. Per germline, CDR1 LGHNA and CDR2 YSLEER. CDR3 sequence (DNA): TGCGCCAGCAGCCAAGCGGTTGGGTCTGGAAACACCATATATTTT. Translation gives CASSQAVGSGNTIYF.

CDR3 DNA sequence: TGCAGCGTCCCCGGGACCTCAACTAATGAAAAACTGTTTTTT. It encodes CSVPGTSTNEKLFF. V and J are TRBV29-1 and TRBJ1-4; D might be TRBD1 (5 bases). The V gene lost 6 bases and the J gene lost 0 bases, with 11 bases spanning the gap. Germline lookup yields CDR1 SQVTM and CDR2 ANQGSEA. The CDR3 runs 14 residues.

This chain joins TRBV3-1 (or the pseudogene TRBV3-2) and TRBJ2-5; D might be TRBD2 (6 bases). V lost 4 bases and J 5 bases, leaving 11 bases between the germline ends. The germline V gene encodes CDR1 LGHDT and CDR2 YNNKEL (reference sequence). The CDR3 has 13 amino acids. CDR3 nucleotides: TGTGCCAGCAGCCTCCGGGACTTGGAGACCCAGTACTTC. It translates to CASSLRDLETQYF.

In regard to this clone: In the same sample, other DNA sequences code for this CDR3. The CDR3 DNA is TGTGCCAGCAGTGAAGGGTCGTGGACCGGGGAGCTGTTTTTT. This translates into CASSEGSWTGELFF. This chain connects TRBV2 to TRBJ2-2; the D is unclear. This CDR3 is built from 14 residues. Between the trimmed V and J ends, which lost 1 base and 5 bases, there was a span of 8 bases. Germline lookup yields CDR1 SNHLY and CDR2 FYNNEI.

The chain recombines TRBV5-5 with TRBJ2-7; 7 nucleotides agree with TRBD1. Losses at the gene ends were 1 base for V and 12 bases for J; bases not matched to a gene: 7. Germline values: CDR1 SGHKS, CDR2 YYEKEE (reference sequence). The CDR3 loop spans 12 amino acids. For the CDR3, the DNA is TGTGCCAGCAGCTTGCCCCAGACAGGGCGGTACTTC. It specifies CASSLPQTGRYF.

This chain links TRBV19 with TRBJ1-5; D might be TRBD1 (5 bases). Germline V gives CDR1 LNHDA, CDR2 SQIVND (reference sequence). V shed 0 bases and J shed 4 bases, with 13 bases lying between them. The CDR3 length is 16 residues. DNA of the CDR3: TGTGCCAGTAGTATAGAAAGTGGACGGGGGAATCAGCCCCAGCATTTT. Translated, it gives CASSIESGRGNQPQHF.